This TCR beta chain was profiled in a study of blood T cell repertoires in COVID-19. About the study: COVID-19 samples, acute and convalescent, were from the United States, Italy and Spain. T cells, B-cell-depleted T cells, or PBMCs supplied cDNA or gDNA.

This clone was picked up one time. How the authors handled the data: Nucleated cell number was recorded as an estimate derived from reference gene primer amplification. Method: immunoSEQ multiplex PCR; TCRdb's copy keeps in-frame clones and lacks some. V, J and clone size are taken as reported in that table, and D and trimming were inferred from the DNA itself. The data hold approximately 49,000 clones, with 82% observed a single time. The clonotype originates from a human donor with acute or convalescent COVID-19. The donor label of this sample is uncertain. The sequenced material came from peripheral blood.

In DNA form, the CDR3 reads TGTGCTAGTGCCCGAGTTGCAACTAATGAAAAACTGTTTTTT. Its protein product is CASARVATNEKLFF. The rearrangement joins TRBV12-5 to TRBJ1-4; D is ambiguous. Germline-derived CDR1 and CDR2 are LGHNT and FRNRAP. This CDR3 region has 14 residues. Trimming cost V 7 bases and J 0 bases, with 9 bases left between them.